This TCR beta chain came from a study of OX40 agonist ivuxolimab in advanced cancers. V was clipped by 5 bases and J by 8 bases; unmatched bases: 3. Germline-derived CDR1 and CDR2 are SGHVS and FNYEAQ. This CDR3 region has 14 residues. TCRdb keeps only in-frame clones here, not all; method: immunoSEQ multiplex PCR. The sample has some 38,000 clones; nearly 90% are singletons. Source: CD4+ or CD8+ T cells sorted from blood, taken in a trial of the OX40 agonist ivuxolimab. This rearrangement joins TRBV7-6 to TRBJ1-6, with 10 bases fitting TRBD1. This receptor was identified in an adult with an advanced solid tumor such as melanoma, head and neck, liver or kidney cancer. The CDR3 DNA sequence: TGTGCCAGCAGCCCGACAGGGGGCGATTCACCCCTCCACTTT. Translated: CASSPTGGDSPLHF.